Reported below is one TCR beta chain. This table comes from immunoSEQ multiplex PCR, and its TCRdb copy is limited to in-frame clones, with some not included. The sample lists 250,000 to 300,000 clones, 70% to 90% occurring once. This specimen belongs to a study of blood T cell repertoires in COVID-19. The germline CDR1 and CDR2 sequences are SGHRS and YFSETQ. Trimming took 4 bases from V and 3 from J, leaving 22 bases between them. This CDR3 region has 17 residues. J is TRBJ2-5 and V is TRBV5-1, with a weak D call TRBD2 (7 bases). Input material: peripheral blood. This TCR was recovered from an older woman with acute or convalescent COVID-19. The CDR3 DNA sequence: TGCGCCAGCAGCAAATGGGACACGGGGGGCCGAGAAGAGACCCAGTACTTC. Protein: CASSKWDTGGREETQYF.